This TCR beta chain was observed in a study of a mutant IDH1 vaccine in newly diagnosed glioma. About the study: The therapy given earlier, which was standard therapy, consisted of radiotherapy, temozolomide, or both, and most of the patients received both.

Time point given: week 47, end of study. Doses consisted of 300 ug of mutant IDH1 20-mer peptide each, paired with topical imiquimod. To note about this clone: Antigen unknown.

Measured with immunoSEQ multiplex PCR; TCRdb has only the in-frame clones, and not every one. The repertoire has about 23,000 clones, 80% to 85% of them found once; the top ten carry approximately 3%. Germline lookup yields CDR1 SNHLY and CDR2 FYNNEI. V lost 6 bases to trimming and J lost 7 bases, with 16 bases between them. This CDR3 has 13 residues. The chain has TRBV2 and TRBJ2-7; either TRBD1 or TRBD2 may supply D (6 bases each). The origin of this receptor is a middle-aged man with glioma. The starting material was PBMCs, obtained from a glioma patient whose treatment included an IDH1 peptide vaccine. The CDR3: CASRKWGAREQYF. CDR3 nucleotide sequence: TGTGCCAGCAGAAAGTGGGGGGCTAGAGAGCAGTACTTC. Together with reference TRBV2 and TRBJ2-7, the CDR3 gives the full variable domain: EPEVTQTPSHQVTQMGQEVILRCVPISNHLYFYWYRQILGQKVEFLVSFYNNEISEKSEIFDDQFSVERPDGSNFTLKIRSTKLEDSAMYFCASRKWGAREQYFGPGTRLTVT.